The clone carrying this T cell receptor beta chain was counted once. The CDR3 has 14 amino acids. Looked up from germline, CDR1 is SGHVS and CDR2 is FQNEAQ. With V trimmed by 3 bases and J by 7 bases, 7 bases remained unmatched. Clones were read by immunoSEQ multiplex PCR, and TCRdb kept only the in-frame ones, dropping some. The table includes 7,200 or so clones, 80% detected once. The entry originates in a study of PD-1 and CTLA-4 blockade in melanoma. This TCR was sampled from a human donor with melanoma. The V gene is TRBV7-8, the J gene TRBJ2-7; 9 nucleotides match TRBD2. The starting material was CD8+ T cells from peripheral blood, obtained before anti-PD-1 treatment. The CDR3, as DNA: TGTGCCAGCAGCTTGAATAGCGGGAGTGAGGAGCAGTACTTC. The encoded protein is CASSLNSGSEEQYF. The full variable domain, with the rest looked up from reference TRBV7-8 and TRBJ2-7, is GAGVSQSPRYKVAKRGQDVALRCDPISGHVSLFWYQQALGQGPEFLTYFQNEAQLDKSGLPSDRFFAERPEGSVSTLKIQRTQQEDSAVYLCASSLNSGSEEQYFGPGTRLTVT.